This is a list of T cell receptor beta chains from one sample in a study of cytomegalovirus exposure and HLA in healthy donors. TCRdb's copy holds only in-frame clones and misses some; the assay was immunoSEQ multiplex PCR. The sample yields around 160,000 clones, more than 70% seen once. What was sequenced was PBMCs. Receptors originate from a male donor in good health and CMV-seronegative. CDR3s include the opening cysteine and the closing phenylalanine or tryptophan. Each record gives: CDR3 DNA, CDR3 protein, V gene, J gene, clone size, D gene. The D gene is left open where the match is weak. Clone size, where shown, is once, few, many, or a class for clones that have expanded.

CDR3 DNA: TGTGCCAGCCAGGGCGGCCCCTACGAGCAGTACTTC
CDR3 protein: CASQGGPYEQYF
V gene: TRBV2
J gene: TRBJ2-7
clone size: .
D gene: .

CDR3 DNA: TGCGCCAGCAGCTCCTGGACTAGCGGGGGGGCCGCAGATACGCAGTATTTT
CDR3 protein: CASSSWTSGGAADTQYF
V gene: TRBV5-1
J gene: TRBJ2-3
clone size: .
D gene: TRBD2

CDR3 DNA: TGTGCCAGCAGTCCCGACAGGGCTAATGAAAAACTGTTTTTT
CDR3 protein: CASSPDRANEKLFF
V gene: TRBV27
J gene: TRBJ1-4
clone size: .
D gene: TRBD1

CDR3 DNA: TGCGCCAGCAGCTCCGCCCCGATCGGTAATGAAAAACTGTTTTTT
CDR3 protein: CASSSAPIGNEKLFF
V gene: TRBV5-1
J gene: TRBJ1-4
clone size: .
D gene: .

CDR3 DNA: TGTGCCAGCAGCCCCGGACTAGCGGCCACAGATACGCAGTATTTT
CDR3 protein: CASSPGLAATDTQYF
V gene: TRBV27
J gene: TRBJ2-3
clone size: once
D gene: TRBD2

CDR3 DNA: TGTGCCAGCTCACCGGGACAGGGGAATGGCTACACCTTC
CDR3 protein: CASSPGQGNGYTF
V gene: TRBV18
J gene: TRBJ1-2
clone size: .
D gene: TRBD1

CDR3 DNA: TGTGCCAGCAGCTTACTAGCGGGGGGAAGCAATGAGCAGTTCTTC
CDR3 protein: CASSLLAGGSNEQFF
V gene: TRBV11-3
J gene: TRBJ2-1
clone size: .
D gene: TRBD2

CDR3 DNA: TGTGCCAGCAGCTTACGGGACAGTGAAGCTTTCTTT
CDR3 protein: CASSLRDSEAFF
V gene: TRBV7-8
J gene: TRBJ1-1
clone size: once
D gene: TRBD1

CDR3 DNA: TGCAGCGTTTTTCGGGGGGGCTCCTACAATGAGCAGTTCTTC
CDR3 protein: CSVFRGGSYNEQFF
V gene: TRBV29-1
J gene: TRBJ2-1
clone size: once
D gene: TRBD2

CDR3 DNA: TGTGCCAGCAGCTTGTTAGGGACTAGCGGGGTCCATGAGCAGTTCTTC
CDR3 protein: CASSLLGTSGVHEQFF
V gene: TRBV11-3
J gene: TRBJ2-1
clone size: .
D gene: TRBD2